This TCR beta chain appears in the sequencing data of a study of blood T cell repertoires in COVID-19. The assay was immunoSEQ multiplex PCR, and TCRdb's table has in-frame clones only and misses some. The sample lists about half a million clones, 70% to 90% occurring once. Germline V CDR1 and CDR2: LGHNT, FRNRAP. Losses at the gene ends were 5 bases for V and 6 bases for J; bases not matched to a gene: 4. This CDR3 comprises 12 residues. The rearrangement joins TRBV12-5 to TRBJ2-7; 7 bases map to TRBD1. This TCR derives from a woman in her sixties who had recovered from COVID-19. Material for sequencing was PBMCs or T cells enriched from blood (not recorded which). CDR3 residues: CASGRDRGEQYF. CDR3 nucleotides: TGTGCTAGTGGTCGGGACAGAGGCGAGCAGTACTTC.